This TCR beta chain was obtained from a study of blood T cell repertoires in COVID-19 (dated by TCRdb to 2018 to 2020). A note on the overall study: The collaborator samples originated in the United States, Italy and Spain and spanned the acute and convalescent phases of COVID-19. The material from the prospective study consisted of cDNA or gDNA derived from T cells, B-cell-depleted T cells, or PBMCs. Deeply sampled blood TCRbeta repertoires from subjects exposed to, actively infected with, or recovered from COVID-19 were included in the dataset. A freely available public database, intended as a resource for researchers studying the immune response to SARS-CoV-2, is where the repertoires were released. Samples were obtained from the ongoing ImmuneRACE study (first 160 participants) and from over a thousand subjects provided by 6 global collaborators. Nearly every sample came with metadata listing a de-identified subject ID, COVID-19 status, age in years and sex. Where HLA class I and class II types were available, the types were taken from metadata supplied by the sample provider, not from assay-based typing. On the study overall, not on this receptor specifically: Clinical and demographic metadata were provided uncurated, with the amount varying by source and participant.

At one collaborating source in Seattle, patients were enrolled during active infection and were followed longitudinally through the course of disease. The collaborating institutions used their own protocols to collect whole blood in K2EDTA tubes. For TCRbeta analysis, collaborators shipped samples in one of three forms: frozen whole blood, isolated PBMCs, or DNA extracted from either of those sample types. On this clone: Its antigen target is currently unknown. Base qualities are not provided; no much larger clone lies one nucleotide away.

Trimming takes 0 bases from V and 0 bases from J, and the germline ends sit 8 bases apart. The CDR3 covers 16 residues, taking in both the cysteine and the phenylalanine. Only the CDR3 DNA stays, 48 bases, in frame from base 1. CDR1 and CDR2 were assigned from the germline V gene as MGHRA and YSYEKL. TCRbeta CDR3 regions were amplified from genomic DNA using the immunoSEQ Assay, a bias-controlled multiplex PCR. For the original study's pipeline: Within the assay, amplification of reference gene primers was used to estimate how many nucleated cells each sample contained. To quantify the absolute abundance of each unique TCRbeta CDR3 rearrangement, sequence reads were collapsed and filtered. For each sample, productive Simpson clonality was calculated by taking the square root of Simpson's diversity index across productive rearrangements. Drawn from immuneACCESS, this table holds only the in-frame rearrangements with V and J called that TCRdb kept. Clones are partly lost; checked studies trace under half to an unresolved V gene and leave the rest unexplained. D and trimming come from the DNA, and the V and J calls and clone size come from that table. In this sample the table shows some 360,000 clones, roughly 89% of which occur a single time. Jointly, the top ten make up about 3.9% of the sample.

The receptor was isolated from a woman aged 55-70 years with COVID-19, enrolled during active disease. Sequencing was performed on peripheral blood. The receptor chain draws on TRBV4-1 and TRBJ1-4; no D gene is confidently identified. The CDR3: CASSQEGRPTNEKLFF. The DNA sequence reads TGCGCCAGCAGCCAAGAAGGCAGGCCAACTAATGAAAAACTGTTTTTT.